These T cell receptor beta chains were read from a single sample in a study of blood T cell repertoires in COVID-19. Using immunoSEQ multiplex PCR, the repertoire was profiled, and TCRdb retains in-frame clones only, with some absent. In the table there are hundreds of thousands of clones, around 87% of which are singletons. The source material was PBMCs or T cells enriched from blood (not recorded which). These receptors originate from a man aged 18 to 29 who had recovered from COVID-19. The CDR3 runs from the conserved cysteine through the conserved F or W. D genes are given only for firm matches. Part of the rows lack a size; the others show once, few, many or a class for expanded clones.

D gene	V gene	clone size	J gene	CDR3 DNA	CDR3 protein
NA	TRBV4-1	NA	TRBJ2-3	TGCGCCAGCAGCCTTCAGGGGTTCGGCACAGATACGCAGTATTTT	CASSLQGFGTDTQYF
TRBD1	TRBV19	NA	TRBJ2-3	TGTGCCAGTGCCCGCTCCAGGGGGCTGGGGGCAGATACGCAGTATTTT	CASARSRGLGADTQYF
NA	TRBV29-1	NA	TRBJ2-3	TGCAGCGTTGAAGTTGTGATAGGGAGGAACACAGATACGCAGTATTTT	CSVEVVIGRNTDTQYF
NA	TRBV7-3	NA	TRBJ1-2	TGTGCCAGCAGCCCCACAGGGACCACTAACTATGGCTACACCTTC	CASSPTGTTNYGYTF
TRBD2	TRBV27	NA	TRBJ2-2	TGTGCCAGCAGTCCCCGAGGACTAGCAGCCGTGTCCGGGGAGCTGTTTTTT	CASSPRGLAAVSGELFF
NA	TRBV7-8	NA	TRBJ2-1	TGTGCCAGCAGCCTTTCGGGAGTTGAGCAGTTCTTC	CASSLSGVEQFF
NA	TRBV15	NA	TRBJ1-6	TGTGCCACCAGTCTATCTAATTCACCCCTCCACTTT	CATSLSNSPLHF
TRBD1	TRBV18	NA	TRBJ2-7	TGTGCCAGCTCACCCATCCGGGACAGGCGATCCTACGAGCAGTACTTC	CASSPIRDRRSYEQYF
TRBD1	TRBV27	NA	TRBJ2-7	TGTGCCAGCAGTTCACCCGGGACAGGGGGCGGGTACGAGCAGTACTTC	CASSSPGTGGGYEQYF
NA	TRBV28	NA	TRBJ2-7	TGTGCCAGCAGTTCTCATGGCCTCCCCTACGAGCAGTACTTC	CASSSHGLPYEQYF
NA	TRBV29-1	NA	TRBJ2-5	TGCAGCGCTTGGGGGGGGCAGACCCAGTACTTC	CSAWGGQTQYF
TRBD1	TRBV5-4	NA	TRBJ2-7	TGTGCCAGCAGTCTGTCGGGACAGGGGAACGACGAGCAGTACTTC	CASSLSGQGNDEQYF
TRBD1	TRBV6-5	NA	TRBJ2-3	TGTGCCAGCAGTAGGACAGGGGTTCGGGATACGCAGTATTTT	CASSRTGVRDTQYF
NA	TRBV6-2/TRBV6-3	NA	TRBJ2-1	TGTGCCAGCAGTTACGCGTTTCGTGGCGGAAACAATGAGCAGTTCTTC	CASSYAFRGGNNEQFF
NA	TRBV6-5	few	TRBJ2-7	TGTGCCAGCCGTACTAGCCTTGGATTCTACGAGCAGTACTTC	CASRTSLGFYEQYF
NA	TRBV3-1/TRBV3-2	once	TRBJ1-1	TGTGCCAGCAGATCGACAGTCCAGAACACTGAAGCTTTCTTT	CASRSTVQNTEAFF
NA	TRBV24-1	NA	TRBJ2-1	TGTGCCACCAGTGACGTCCGTGGGCTCACTGAGCAGTTCTTC	CATSDVRGLTEQFF
TRBD1	TRBV29-1	NA	TRBJ1-2	TGCAGCGTTGAGAGACAGGGGGAGGGTGGCTACACCTTC	CSVERQGEGGYTF
TRBD2	TRBV7-3	NA	TRBJ2-2	TGTGCCAGCAGCTTAAGTAGTCTAGCGGGAGCCGGGGAGCTGTTTTTT	CASSLSSLAGAGELFF
TRBD2	TRBV18	NA	TRBJ2-3	TGTGCCAGCTCACCGGGTACTAGCGGGGGATCAGATACGCAGTATTTT	CASSPGTSGGSDTQYF
NA	TRBV27	NA	TRBJ1-1	TGTGCCAGCACCGTGTCCGGCGGGACTGAAGCTTTCTTT	CASTVSGGTEAFF
TRBD2	TRBV9	NA	TRBJ2-1	TGTGCCAGCAGCCCCACTAGCGGGAGTTACGGGGATGAGCAGTTCTTC	CASSPTSGSYGDEQFF
NA	TRBV5-6	once	TRBJ2-7	TGTGCCAGCAGCTTCGGCGGTATCTCCTACGAGCAGTACTTC	CASSFGGISYEQYF
TRBD1	TRBV27	NA	TRBJ1-5	TGTGCCAGCAGTCCTTACGGACAGGGGACCGGCAATCAGCCCCAGCATTTT	CASSPYGQGTGNQPQHF
NA	TRBV7-2	NA	TRBJ2-7	TGTGCCAGCAGCTTAGCGCCAGGGCCGAGGAGCTCCTACGAGCAGTACTTC	CASSLAPGPRSSYEQYF
TRBD2	TRBV2	once	TRBJ2-5	TGTGCCAGCAGCAGGGAGGGAGGTCAAGAGACCCAGTACTTC	CASSREGGQETQYF
NA	TRBV18	NA	TRBJ2-2	TGTGCCAGCTCACCCCAAGAGATCGCGAACACCGGGGAGCTGTTTTTT	CASSPQEIANTGELFF
TRBD2	TRBV5-6	NA	TRBJ2-5	TGTGCCAGCAACCAGCGGGGGAGGGAAGAGACCCAGTACTTC	CASNQRGREETQYF
NA	TRBV9	once	TRBJ2-1	TGTGCCAGCAGCGTAGAGAGAATCGGGACCTACAATGAGCAGTTCTTC	CASSVERIGTYNEQFF
NA	TRBV4-1	NA	TRBJ1-4	TGCGCCAGCAGCCAAGATATCGGGGTGGTGGGAGAAAAACTGTTTTTT	CASSQDIGVVGEKLFF
TRBD1	TRBV28	once	TRBJ1-5	TGTGCCAGCAGTTTCTCGAGGACAGGGGGCGACGTTCAGCCCCAGCATTTT	CASSFSRTGGDVQPQHF
NA	TRBV9	NA	TRBJ1-3	TGTGCCAGCAGCGTAGTCCCAGACTCTGGAAACACCATATATTTT	CASSVVPDSGNTIYF
TRBD1	TRBV30	NA	TRBJ1-5	TGTGCCTGGGGCAATACCGGGACAGGGGCCTTTCGCAATCAGCCCCAGCATTTT	CAWGNTGTGAFRNQPQHF
TRBD2	TRBV7-2	NA	TRBJ2-5	TGTGCCAGCAGCCAGAGACTAGCGGGGGGCGTGATCCAAGAGACCCAGTACTTC	CASSQRLAGGVIQETQYF
NA	TRBV19	NA	TRBJ2-1	TGTGCCAGTAGTAACCCCCCCGAGGGAGACTTCAATGAGCAGTTCTTC	CASSNPPEGDFNEQFF
NA	TRBV3-1/TRBV3-2	NA	TRBJ2-1	TGTGCCAGCAGCCAAGGACTAGAACGTCTTCCTGAGCAGTTCTTC	CASSQGLERLPEQFF
NA	TRBV4-1	once	TRBJ1-1	TGCGCCAGCAGCCAAGATACAGGCAGGAACACTGAAGCTTTCTTT	CASSQDTGRNTEAFF
NA	TRBV6-5	NA	TRBJ1-6	TGTGCCAGCAGCGACAGCGAAAATTCACCCCTCCACTTT	CASSDSENSPLHF
NA	TRBV19	NA	TRBJ2-1	TGTGCCAGTAGCCCCTCCATGGCGGCGGAGCAGTTCTTC	CASSPSMAAEQFF
NA	TRBV5-1	NA	TRBJ2-1	TGCGCCAGCAATCCGGTACGACGGAGTGAGCAGTTCTTC	CASNPVRRSEQFF
TRBD2	TRBV9	NA	TRBJ2-3	TGTGCCAGCAGCGTAGAAGGCGGGAGCTCGGTAGATACGCAGTATTTT	CASSVEGGSSVDTQYF
NA	TRBV4-3	once	TRBJ2-1	TGCGCCAGCAGCCAAGATAGTAGCGGCAATGAGCAGTTCTTC	CASSQDSSGNEQFF
NA	TRBV19	NA	TRBJ2-1	TGTGCCAGTAGGGCAGGGCCTAATGAGCAGTTCTTC	CASRAGPNEQFF
NA	TRBV24-1	NA	TRBJ2-7	TGTGCCACTAGGAATGGGAGCGAGCAGTACTTC	CATRNGSEQYF
NA	TRBV14	NA	TRBJ1-6	TGTGCCAGCAGCCAAGTGGGTCGGGGTTTAGGGACCCTCCACTTT	CASSQVGRGLGTLHF
NA	TRBV28	NA	TRBJ1-2	TGTGCCAGCAGTTTATTTATTGGGCGCTCCGGACTGATTAACTATGGCTACACCTTC	CASSLFIGRSGLINYGYTF
NA	TRBV18	NA	TRBJ1-3	TGTGCCAGCTCACCACCTGTCAGCTGGGCTTCTGGAAACACCATATATTTT	CASSPPVSWASGNTIYF
NA	TRBV7-2	NA	TRBJ2-7	TGTGCCAGCAGCTTAGGGTTTCTACTAGAGTCCCGGAACGAGCAGTACTTC	CASSLGFLLESRNEQYF
NA	TRBV27	NA	TRBJ2-1	TGTGCCAGCAGTTTAGGAAGGAGTGAGCAGTTCTTC	CASSLGRSEQFF
TRBD2	TRBV11-3	NA	TRBJ2-2	TGTGCCAGCAGCTTAAGCGGGATCAACACCGGGGAGCTGTTTTTT	CASSLSGINTGELFF
NA	TRBV11-2	NA	TRBJ2-2	TGTGCCAGCCAGGGGAGGGCCAACACCGGGGAGCTGTTTTTT	CASQGRANTGELFF
TRBD1	TRBV19	once	TRBJ2-5	TGTGCCAGTAGTACCCGGACAGGGGAGACCCAGTACTTC	CASSTRTGETQYF